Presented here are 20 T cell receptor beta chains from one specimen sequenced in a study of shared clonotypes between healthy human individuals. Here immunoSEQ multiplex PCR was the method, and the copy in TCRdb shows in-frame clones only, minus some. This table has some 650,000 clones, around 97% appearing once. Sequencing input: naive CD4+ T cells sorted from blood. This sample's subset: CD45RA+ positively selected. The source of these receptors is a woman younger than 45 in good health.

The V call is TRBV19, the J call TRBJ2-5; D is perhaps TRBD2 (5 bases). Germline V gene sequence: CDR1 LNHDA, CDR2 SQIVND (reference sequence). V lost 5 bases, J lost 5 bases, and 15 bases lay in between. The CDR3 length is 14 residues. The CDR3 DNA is TGTGCCAGTAGTTACATCGGGGTCCGGGAGACCCAGTACTTC. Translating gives CASSYIGVRETQYF.

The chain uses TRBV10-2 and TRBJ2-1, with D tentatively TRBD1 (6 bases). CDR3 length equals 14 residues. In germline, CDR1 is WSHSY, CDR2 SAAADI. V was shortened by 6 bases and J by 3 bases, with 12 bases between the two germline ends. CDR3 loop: CASSRRDNYNEQFF. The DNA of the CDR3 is TGCGCCAGCAGCCGCCGGGACAACTACAATGAGCAGTTCTTC.

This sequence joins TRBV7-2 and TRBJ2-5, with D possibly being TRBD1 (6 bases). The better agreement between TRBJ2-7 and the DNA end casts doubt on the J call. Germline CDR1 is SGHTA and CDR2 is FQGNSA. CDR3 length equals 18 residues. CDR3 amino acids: CASSYSSAGYRAKGEQYF. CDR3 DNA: TGTGCCAGCAGCTACTCATCTGCCGGATACAGGGCAAAGGGCGAGCAGTACTTC.

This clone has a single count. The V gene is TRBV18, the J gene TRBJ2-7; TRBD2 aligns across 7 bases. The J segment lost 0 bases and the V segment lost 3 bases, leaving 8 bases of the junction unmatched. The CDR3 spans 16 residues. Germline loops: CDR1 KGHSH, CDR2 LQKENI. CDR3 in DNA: TGTGCCAGCTCACCCCAGGGAGGGGCTAACTCCTACGAGCAGTACTTC. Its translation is CASSPQGGANSYEQYF.

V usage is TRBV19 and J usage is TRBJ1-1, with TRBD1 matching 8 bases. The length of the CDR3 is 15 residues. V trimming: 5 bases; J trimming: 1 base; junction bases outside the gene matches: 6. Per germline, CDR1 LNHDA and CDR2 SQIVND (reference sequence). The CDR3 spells CASSPWTGTNTEAFF. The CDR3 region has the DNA TGTGCCAGTAGTCCTTGGACAGGGACGAACACTGAAGCTTTCTTT.

CDR3 sequence: CASSLDRIGGYTF. CDR3 nucleotide sequence: TGTGCCAGCAGCCTGGACAGAATAGGTGGCTACACCTTC. The gene calls are TRBV11-2 and TRBJ1-2; tentatively, D is TRBD1 (6 bases). V shed 5 bases and J shed 7 bases, with 14 bases lying between them. Germline-derived CDR1 and CDR2 are SGHAT and FQNNGV. The CDR3 contains 13 residues.

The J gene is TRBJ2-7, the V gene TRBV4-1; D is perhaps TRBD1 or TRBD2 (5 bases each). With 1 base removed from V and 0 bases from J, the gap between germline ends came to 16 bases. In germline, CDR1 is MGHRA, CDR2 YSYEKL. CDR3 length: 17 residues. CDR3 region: CASSQVAPGTYSYEQYF. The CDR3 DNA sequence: TGCGCCAGCAGCCAAGTCGCTCCTGGGACCTACTCCTACGAGCAGTACTTC.

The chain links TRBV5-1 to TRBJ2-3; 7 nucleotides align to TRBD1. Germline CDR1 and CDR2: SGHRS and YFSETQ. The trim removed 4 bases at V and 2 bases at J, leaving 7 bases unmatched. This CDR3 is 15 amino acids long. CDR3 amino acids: CASSEDRLATDTQYF. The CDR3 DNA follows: TGCGCCAGCAGCGAGGACAGGCTGGCCACAGATACGCAGTATTTT.

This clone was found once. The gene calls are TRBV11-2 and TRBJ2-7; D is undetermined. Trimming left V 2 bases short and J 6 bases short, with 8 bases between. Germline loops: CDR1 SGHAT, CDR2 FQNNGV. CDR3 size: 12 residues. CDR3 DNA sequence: TGTGCCAGCAGCTTAAGTCGGAGCGAGCAGTACTTC. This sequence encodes CASSLSRSEQYF.

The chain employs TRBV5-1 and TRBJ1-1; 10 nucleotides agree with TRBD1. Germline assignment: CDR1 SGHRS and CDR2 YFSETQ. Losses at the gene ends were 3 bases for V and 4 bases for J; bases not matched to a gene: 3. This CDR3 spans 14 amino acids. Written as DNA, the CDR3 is TGCGCCAGCAGCTCGACAGGGGGCGGCACTGAAGCTTTCTTT. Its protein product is CASSSTGGGTEAFF.

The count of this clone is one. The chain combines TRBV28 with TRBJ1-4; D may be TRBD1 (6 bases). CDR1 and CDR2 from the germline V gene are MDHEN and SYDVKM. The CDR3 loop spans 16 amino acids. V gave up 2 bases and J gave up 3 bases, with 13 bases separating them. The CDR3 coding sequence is TGTGCCAGCAGTTTAAGGGGGTGGGGGTCTAATGAAAAACTGTTTTTT. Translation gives CASSLRGWGSNEKLFF.

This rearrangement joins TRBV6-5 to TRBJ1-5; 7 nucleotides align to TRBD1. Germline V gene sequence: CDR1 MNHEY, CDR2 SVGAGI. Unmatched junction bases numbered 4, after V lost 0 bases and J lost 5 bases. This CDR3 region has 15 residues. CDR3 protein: CASSYSRQGHQPQHF. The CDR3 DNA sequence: TGTGCCAGCAGTTACTCGAGACAGGGCCATCAGCCCCAGCATTTT.

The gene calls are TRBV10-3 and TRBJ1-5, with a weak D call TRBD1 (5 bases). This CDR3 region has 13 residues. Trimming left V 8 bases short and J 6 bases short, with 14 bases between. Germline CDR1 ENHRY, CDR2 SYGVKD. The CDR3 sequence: CAIGPGTPQPQHF. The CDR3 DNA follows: TGTGCCATCGGCCCCGGGACGCCTCAGCCCCAGCATTTT.

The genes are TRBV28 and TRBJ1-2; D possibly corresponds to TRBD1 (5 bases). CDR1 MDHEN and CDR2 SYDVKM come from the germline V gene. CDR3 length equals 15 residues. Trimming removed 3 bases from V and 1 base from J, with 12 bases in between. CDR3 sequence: CASSFLRDFNYGYTF. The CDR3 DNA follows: TGTGCCAGCAGTTTTTTGAGGGACTTTAACTATGGCTACACCTTC.

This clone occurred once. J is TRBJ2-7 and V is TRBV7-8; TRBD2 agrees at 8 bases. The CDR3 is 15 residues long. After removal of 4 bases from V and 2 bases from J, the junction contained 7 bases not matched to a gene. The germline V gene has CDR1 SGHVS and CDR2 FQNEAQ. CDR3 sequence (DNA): TGTGCCAGCAGCTCTACGCCGGGACTAGCCTACGAGCAGTACTTC. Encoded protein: CASSSTPGLAYEQYF.

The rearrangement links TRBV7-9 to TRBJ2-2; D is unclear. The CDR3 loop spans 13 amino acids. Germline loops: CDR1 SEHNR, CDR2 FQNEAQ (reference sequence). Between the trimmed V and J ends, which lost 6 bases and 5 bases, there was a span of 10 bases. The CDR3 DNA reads TGTGCCAGCAGTTTAAGCCCTACCGGGGAGCTGTTTTTT. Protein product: CASSLSPTGELFF. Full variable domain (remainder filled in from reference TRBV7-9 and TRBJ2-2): DTGVSQNPRHKITKRGQNVTFRCDPISEHNRLYWYRQTLGQGPEFLTYFQNEAQLEKSRLLSDRFSAERPKGSFSTLEIQRTEQGDSAMYLCASSLSPTGELFFGEGSRLTVL.

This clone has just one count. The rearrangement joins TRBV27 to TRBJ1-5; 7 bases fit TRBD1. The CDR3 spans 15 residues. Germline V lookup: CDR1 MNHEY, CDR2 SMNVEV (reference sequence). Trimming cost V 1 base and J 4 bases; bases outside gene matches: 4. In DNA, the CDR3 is TGTGCCAGCAGTTTATTGCCGGACAGGAATCAGCCCCAGCATTTT. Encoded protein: CASSLLPDRNQPQHF.

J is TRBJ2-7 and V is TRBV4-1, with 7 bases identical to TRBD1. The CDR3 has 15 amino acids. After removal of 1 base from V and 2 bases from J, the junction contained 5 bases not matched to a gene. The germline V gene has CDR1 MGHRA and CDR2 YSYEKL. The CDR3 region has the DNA TGCGCCAGCAGCCAAGGCCAAGACAGGGCCTACGAGCAGTACTTC. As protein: CASSQGQDRAYEQYF.

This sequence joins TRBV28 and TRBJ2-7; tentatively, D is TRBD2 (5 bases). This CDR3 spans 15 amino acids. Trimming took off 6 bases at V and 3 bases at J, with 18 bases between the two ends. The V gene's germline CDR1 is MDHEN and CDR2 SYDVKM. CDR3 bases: TGTGCCAGCAGCCAGGCGGGCGGACGGTACTACGAGCAGTACTTC. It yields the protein CASSQAGGRYYEQYF.

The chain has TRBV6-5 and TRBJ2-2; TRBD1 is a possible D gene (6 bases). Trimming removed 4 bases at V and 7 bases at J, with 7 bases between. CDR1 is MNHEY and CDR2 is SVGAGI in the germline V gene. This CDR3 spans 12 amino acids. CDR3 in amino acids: CASSLTGGELFF. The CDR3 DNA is TGTGCCAGCAGTTTGACAGGCGGGGAGCTGTTTTTT.